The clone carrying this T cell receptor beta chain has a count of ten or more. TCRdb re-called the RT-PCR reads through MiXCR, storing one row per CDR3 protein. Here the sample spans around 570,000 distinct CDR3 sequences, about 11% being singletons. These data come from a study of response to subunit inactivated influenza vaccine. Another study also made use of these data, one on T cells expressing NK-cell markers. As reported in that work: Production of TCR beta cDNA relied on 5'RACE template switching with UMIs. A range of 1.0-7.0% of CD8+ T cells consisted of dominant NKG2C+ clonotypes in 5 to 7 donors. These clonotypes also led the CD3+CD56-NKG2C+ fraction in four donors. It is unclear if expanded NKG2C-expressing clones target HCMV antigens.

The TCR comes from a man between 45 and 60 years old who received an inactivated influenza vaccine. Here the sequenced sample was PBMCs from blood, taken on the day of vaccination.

DNA of the CDR3: TGTGCCAGCTCCTTAGCGGGGGAGACCGGGGAGCTGTTTTTT. Protein product: CASSLAGETGELFF. V is TRBV12-3 or TRBV12-4 and J is TRBJ2-2, with 9 nucleotides matching TRBD2. The CDR3 loop spans 14 amino acids. After removal of 8 bases from V and 5 bases from J, the junction contained 6 bases not matched to a gene.